This T cell receptor beta chain was recorded in a study of molecular identifiers for immune sequencing clone quantification. Previously reported methods and listed TCR primers produced the bulk TCR libraries. From the PCR reads, TCRdb called clonotypes with MiXCR, one entry per CDR3 protein. The sample lists more than 550,000 distinct CDR3 sequences, over 25% occurring once. Isolation of naive CD8 T cells was achieved by sorting on a CD8+CD4-CCR7+CD45RA+ phenotype. This clonotype was detected only a few times. The V gene lost 5 bases and the J gene lost 1 base, with 11 bases spanning the gap. The CDR3 length is 14 residues. The germline CDR1 and CDR2 sequences are MDHEN and SYDVKM.

The receptor's source is a human donor in good health. Some libraries in this study had Jurkat cell RNA spiked in. The V gene is TRBV28, the J gene TRBJ1-1, with D possibly matching TRBD1 (5 bases). The specimen sequenced was naive CD8+ T cells from blood, with Jurkat cell RNA spiked in. This sample's subset: FACS-sorted CD8+CD4-CCR7+CD45RA+ naive T cells. CDR3 region: CASSIGTENTEAFF. CDR3 bases: TGTGCCAGCAGTATCGGGACCGAGAACACTGAAGCTTTCTTT.